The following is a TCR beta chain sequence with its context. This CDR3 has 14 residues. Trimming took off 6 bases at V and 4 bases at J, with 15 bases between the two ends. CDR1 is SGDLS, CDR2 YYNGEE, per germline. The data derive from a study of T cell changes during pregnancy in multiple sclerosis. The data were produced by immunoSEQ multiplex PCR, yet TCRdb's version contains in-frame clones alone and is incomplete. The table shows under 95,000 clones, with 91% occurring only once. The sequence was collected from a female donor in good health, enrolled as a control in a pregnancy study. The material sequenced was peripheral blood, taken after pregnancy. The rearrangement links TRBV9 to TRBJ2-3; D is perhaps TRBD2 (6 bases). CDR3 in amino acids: CASTIGSNSDTQYF. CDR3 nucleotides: TGTGCCAGCACCATCGGGAGCAACTCAGATACGCAGTATTTT.